Below, 12 T cell receptor beta chains from the same sample are listed, as sequenced in a study of vaccination effects on CD4 cells after COVID-19. Their antigens are not known. Method: immunoSEQ multiplex PCR; TCRdb's copy keeps in-frame clones and lacks some. The table shows fewer than 40,000 clones, with 70% to 85% occurring only once. In the ViraFEST assay, antigen-specific CD4+ clonotypes were identified by expansion after peptide-pool stimulation. Culturing for around 10 days preceded CD4+ T cell isolation. As their vaccination, participants received two doses of either BNT162b2 or mRNA-1273. Sample: CD4+ T cells from PBMCs cultured with HCoV-NL63 spike peptides, taken after COVID-19 vaccination. The receptors were sampled from a human donor who received a COVID-19 vaccine. Some clones in this sample may be carry-over from other donors' samples.

The V gene is TRBV4-2, the J gene TRBJ1-1; 10 bases are shared with TRBD1. Losses at the gene ends were 1 base for V and 1 base for J; bases not matched to a gene: 6. CDR1 is LGHNA and CDR2 is YNFKEQ in the germline V gene. The CDR3 extends over 17 amino acids. CDR3 in DNA: TGTGCCAGCAGCCAAGGGGGACAGGGGCTCTGGAACACTGAAGCTTTCTTT. Residues: CASSQGGQGLWNTEAFF.

This chain connects TRBV19 to TRBJ1-5; D is ambiguous. The CDR3 is made up of 12 amino acids. Germline V gene data show CDR1 as LNHDA and CDR2 as SQIVND (reference sequence). With 4 bases removed from V and 5 bases from J, the gap between germline ends came to 6 bases. The CDR3: CASSTYDQPQHF. CDR3 in DNA: TGTGCCAGTAGTACGTACGATCAGCCCCAGCATTTT.

J is TRBJ1-2 and V is TRBV7-2; the D is unclear. The CDR3 length is 13 residues. Germline V gene lookup returns CDR1 SGHTA and CDR2 FQGNSA. With 6 bases removed from V and 1 base from J, the gap between germline ends came to 9 bases. CDR3 DNA: TGTGCCAGCAGATCCGACCTTAACTATGGCTACACCTTC. Translation: CASRSDLNYGYTF.

This clone came up once. The chain employs TRBV24-1 and TRBJ1-2; D ambiguous. Germline-derived CDR1 and CDR2 are KGHDR and SFDVKD. Trimming left V 3 bases short and J 8 bases short, with 15 bases between. CDR3 size: 14 residues. The CDR3 loop reads CATSDAPPQGGYTF. For the CDR3, the DNA is TGTGCCACCAGTGATGCACCACCCCAAGGGGGCTACACCTTC.

The J gene is TRBJ1-3, the V gene TRBV5-1, with a weak D call TRBD1 (5 bases). The CDR3 contains 14 residues. Germline CDR1 SGHRS, CDR2 YFSETQ. V was trimmed by 4 bases and J by 0 bases, leaving 8 bases between them. The CDR3 DNA reads as TGCGCCAGCAGCGAGACAGTCTCTGGAAACACCATATATTTT. Its translation is CASSETVSGNTIYF.

CDR3 amino acids: CASSEAPTRNTIYF. For the CDR3, the DNA is TGTGCCAGCAGTGAAGCCCCTACTCGAAACACCATATATTTT. V is TRBV6-1 and J is TRBJ1-3; D uncertain. The CDR3 loop spans 14 amino acids. Germline loops: CDR1 MNHNS, CDR2 SASEGT. The V end was cut by 0 bases, the J end by 5 bases, with 8 bases between.

The V call is TRBV6-4, the J call TRBJ1-1; the D gene is possibly TRBD1 (6 bases). V lost 6 bases and J 1 base, leaving 15 bases between the germline ends. The germline V gene has CDR1 MRHNA and CDR2 SNTAGT. CDR3 size: 15 residues. The CDR3 reads CASSLDRIGNTEAFF. CDR3 nucleotide sequence: TGTGCCAGCAGCCTAGACAGGATCGGGAACACTGAAGCTTTCTTT.

The chain employs TRBV6-2 or TRBV6-3 and TRBJ1-4; 8 bases align to TRBD1. The CDR3 is made up of 17 amino acids. Looked up from germline, CDR1 is MNHEY and CDR2 is SVGEGT. The V gene end was trimmed by 6 bases and the J gene end by 10 bases; junction bases not matched to a gene: 19. As DNA, the CDR3 is TGTGCCAGCAGCTCTATTTACACCGGGACAGGCATGGGAAAACTGTTTTTT. Amino acid sequence: CASSSIYTGTGMGKLFF.

This clone has more than one count but fewer than ten. This sequence joins TRBV4-3 and TRBJ1-2; D ambiguous. Trimming removed 5 bases at V and 8 bases at J, with 15 bases between. From germline, CDR1 is LGHNA and CDR2 YSLEER. This CDR3 contains 13 residues. The chain's CDR3 is CASSSTSSSGYTF. Here the CDR3 DNA reads TGCGCCAGCAGCTCTACGAGTTCCAGCGGCTACACCTTC.

This chain joins TRBV6-6 and TRBJ2-4; TRBD2 might be the D (5 bases). The CDR3 length is 16 residues. Trimming removed 1 base at V and 1 base at J, with 11 bases between. Germline CDR1 MNHNY, CDR2 SVGAGI (reference sequence). CDR3 sequence reads: CASSYYGLRAKNIQYF. The CDR3, as DNA: TGTGCCAGCAGTTACTATGGACTGCGGGCCAAAAACATTCAGTACTTC.

V gene TRBV24-1 combines with J gene TRBJ2-1; 8 bases agree with TRBD1. Germline CDR1 KGHDR, CDR2 SFDVKD. Trimming removed 3 bases from V and 5 bases from J; junction bases left unmatched: 8. This CDR3 comprises 16 residues. CDR3 region: CATSDDPGGLNNEQFF. The DNA for the CDR3 is TGTGCCACCAGTGATGATCCAGGGGGCCTCAACAATGAGCAGTTCTTC.

The chain links TRBV5-8 to TRBJ2-1; 7 positions match TRBD1. The germline V gene encodes CDR1 SGHTS and CDR2 YDEGEE. V lost 4 bases and J lost 6; bases outside the gene matches: 10. The CDR3 has 15 amino acids. CDR3 DNA sequence: TGTGCCAGCAGCCGACAGGGTTTTTTTAGCAATGAGCAGTTCTTC. It specifies CASSRQGFFSNEQFF.